The rows below give T cell receptor beta chains drawn from one sample of a study of monozygotic twins with cystic fibrosis. Data came from immunoSEQ multiplex PCR; TCRdb stores just in-frame clones and leaves some out. The sample lists approximately 25,000 clones, 75% to 95% seen once, with 0.29% in the top ten. The sequenced sample consisted of blood. The receptors were gathered from a girl aged 2 to 9 with cystic fibrosis. CDR3s include the opening cysteine and the closing phenylalanine or tryptophan. Fields, in order: V gene, J gene, clone size, CDR3 protein. Clone sizes are given selectively: once, few, many, or a class where the clone is expanded.

V gene: TRBV19; J gene: TRBJ1-1; clone size: NA; CDR3 protein: CASSIGVQGTEAFF
V gene: TRBV28; J gene: TRBJ1-6; clone size: few; CDR3 protein: CASSLWGRVGSPLHF
V gene: TRBV7-9; J gene: TRBJ2-7; clone size: NA; CDR3 protein: CASSKTGNLVHEQYF
V gene: TRBV14; J gene: TRBJ1-1; clone size: NA; CDR3 protein: CASSQQGNTEAFF
V gene: TRBV6-1; J gene: TRBJ1-6; clone size: NA; CDR3 protein: CASSEAGDYSPLHF
V gene: TRBV6-5; J gene: TRBJ2-3; clone size: NA; CDR3 protein: CASRTGRGGLDTQYF
V gene: TRBV5-1; J gene: TRBJ1-2; clone size: once; CDR3 protein: CASSLRPLYGYTF
V gene: TRBV4-3; J gene: TRBJ2-3; clone size: NA; CDR3 protein: CASSQRTVSTDTQYF
V gene: TRBV7-9; J gene: TRBJ1-5; clone size: NA; CDR3 protein: CASSLWDNQPQHF
V gene: TRBV2; J gene: TRBJ2-5; clone size: once; CDR3 protein: CASSEETGARWGGETQYF
V gene: TRBV10-3; J gene: TRBJ2-1; clone size: NA; CDR3 protein: CAISGTSGGDSSYNEQFF
V gene: TRBV5-5; J gene: TRBJ2-7; clone size: NA; CDR3 protein: CASSLAAGGHEQYF
V gene: TRBV10-3; J gene: TRBJ2-3; clone size: NA; CDR3 protein: CATQPSTDTQYF
V gene: TRBV19; J gene: TRBJ1-2; clone size: NA; CDR3 protein: CASSISGGNYGYTF
V gene: TRBV6-1; J gene: TRBJ1-5; clone size: NA; CDR3 protein: CASASGYSNQPQHF
V gene: TRBV21-1; J gene: TRBJ1-6; clone size: NA; CDR3 protein: CASSKSLNTVFNSPLHF
V gene: TRBV2; J gene: TRBJ1-2; clone size: NA; CDR3 protein: CASSEAVFNYGYTF
V gene: TRBV5-1; J gene: TRBJ2-5; clone size: NA; CDR3 protein: CASSTGDRQETQYF
V gene: TRBV19; J gene: TRBJ2-7; clone size: NA; CDR3 protein: CASSIGGFSYEQYF
V gene: TRBV5-6; J gene: TRBJ2-1; clone size: NA; CDR3 protein: CASSSPGLAGDNEQFF
V gene: TRBV6-1; J gene: TRBJ2-7; clone size: NA; CDR3 protein: CASSRDRVYEQYF
V gene: TRBV27; J gene: TRBJ1-5; clone size: NA; CDR3 protein: CASSSRAGVRSNQPQHF
V gene: TRBV29-1; J gene: TRBJ1-1; clone size: NA; CDR3 protein: CSVESNRVAAFF
V gene: TRBV6-1; J gene: TRBJ2-3; clone size: NA; CDR3 protein: CASSEVGGGATDTQYF
V gene: TRBV5-1; J gene: TRBJ2-2; clone size: NA; CDR3 protein: CASSLYLRTGESTGELFF
V gene: TRBV5-6; J gene: TRBJ1-2; clone size: NA; CDR3 protein: CASSWTSDSRGYTF
V gene: TRBV27; J gene: TRBJ1-1; clone size: NA; CDR3 protein: CASTPAGVNTEAFF
V gene: TRBV14; J gene: TRBJ2-7; clone size: NA; CDR3 protein: CASSRQATYEQYF
V gene: TRBV2; J gene: TRBJ1-1; clone size: NA; CDR3 protein: CASKQGANTEAFF
V gene: TRBV5-1; J gene: TRBJ2-3; clone size: NA; CDR3 protein: CASSPSQNGYTDTQYF
V gene: TRBV6-5; J gene: TRBJ2-5; clone size: NA; CDR3 protein: CASSYFETQYF
V gene: TRBV9; J gene: TRBJ1-1; clone size: once; CDR3 protein: CASSPPNSNTEAFF
V gene: TRBV7-2; J gene: TRBJ1-1; clone size: NA; CDR3 protein: CASSLGVGLNSEAFF
V gene: TRBV13; J gene: TRBJ2-2; clone size: NA; CDR3 protein: CASSFRTSGDTGELFF
V gene: TRBV27; J gene: TRBJ1-5; clone size: NA; CDR3 protein: CASSFQPGGNQPQHF
V gene: TRBV29-1; J gene: TRBJ1-1; clone size: NA; CDR3 protein: CSASDRGPTEAFF
V gene: TRBV7-8; J gene: TRBJ2-7; clone size: NA; CDR3 protein: CASSLSGGNYEQYF
V gene: TRBV27; J gene: TRBJ1-2; clone size: once; CDR3 protein: CASSREGGLVGYTF
V gene: TRBV28; J gene: TRBJ2-1; clone size: NA; CDR3 protein: CASTQQGGDNEQFF
V gene: TRBV5-6; J gene: TRBJ1-2; clone size: NA; CDR3 protein: CASSLFGGGYTF